This TCR beta chain was obtained from a study of cytomegalovirus exposure and HLA in healthy donors. Across the study: The 500 to 850 first-cohort repertoires and the approximately 110 validation repertoires shared the same platform, a later analysis reported.

Germline V gene sequence: CDR1 MNHEY, CDR2 SMNVEV (reference sequence). This CDR3 spans 14 amino acids. V lost 4 bases to trimming and J lost 13 bases; unmatched junction nucleotides: 6. Donors came from a validation cohort of 90 to 150 subjects, distinct from the first 666-subject cohort. The table came from immunoSEQ multiplex PCR; TCRdb's copy has only in-frame clones and leaves some out. The data show about 220,000 clones, 85% to 90% seen once. Sequenced: PBMCs. The TCR sequence derives from a young man in good health and CMV-seronegative. This rearrangement joins TRBV27 to TRBJ1-6; 11 bases are a match to TRBD1. The CDR3 bases are TGTGCCAGCAGTTCTTGGACAGGGGGCGCGCCCCTCCACTTT. Residues: CASSSWTGGAPLHF.